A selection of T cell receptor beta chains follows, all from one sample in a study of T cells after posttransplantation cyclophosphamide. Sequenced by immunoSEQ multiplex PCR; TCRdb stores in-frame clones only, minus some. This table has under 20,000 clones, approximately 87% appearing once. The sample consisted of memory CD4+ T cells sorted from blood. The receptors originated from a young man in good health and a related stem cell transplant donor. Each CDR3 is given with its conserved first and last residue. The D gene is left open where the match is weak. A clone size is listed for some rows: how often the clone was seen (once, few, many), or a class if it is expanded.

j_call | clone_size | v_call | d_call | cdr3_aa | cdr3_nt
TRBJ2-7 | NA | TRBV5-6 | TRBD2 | CASSFLSGAPGRDEQYF | TGTGCCAGCAGCTTCCTTAGCGGGGCCCCTGGGCGGGACGAGCAGTACTTC
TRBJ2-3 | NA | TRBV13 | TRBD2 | CASSSTSGAQYF | TGTGCCAGCAGCTCCACTAGCGGGGCGCAGTATTTT
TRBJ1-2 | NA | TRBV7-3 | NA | CASSPTPDMDGYTF | TGTGCCAGCAGCCCGACGCCGGACATGGACGGCTACACCTTC
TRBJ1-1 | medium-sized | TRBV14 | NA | CASSHIAQGAFF | TGTGCCAGCAGCCACATAGCCCAGGGAGCTTTCTTT
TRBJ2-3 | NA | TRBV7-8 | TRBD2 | CASSNSGGEADTQYF | TGTGCCAGCAGCAATAGCGGGGGGGAAGCAGATACGCAGTATTTT
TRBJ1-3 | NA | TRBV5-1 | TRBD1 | CASSPDRGRGNTIYF | TGCGCCAGCAGCCCGGACAGGGGGAGAGGAAACACCATATATTTT
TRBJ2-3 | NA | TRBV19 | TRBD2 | CASSGFASGATDTQYF | TGTGCCAGTAGTGGGTTTGCGAGCGGGGCGACAGATACGCAGTATTTT
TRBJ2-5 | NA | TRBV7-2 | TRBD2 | CASSSVSGGAIKTQYF | TGTGCCAGCAGCTCTGTTAGCGGGGGGGCCATAAAGACCCAGTACTTC
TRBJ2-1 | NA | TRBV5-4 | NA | CASSLAGVDEQFF | TGTGCCAGCAGCTTGGCAGGGGTAGATGAGCAGTTCTTC
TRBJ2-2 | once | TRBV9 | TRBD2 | CASSGGLAGLANTGELFF | TGTGCCAGCAGCGGGGGACTAGCGGGGCTGGCGAACACCGGGGAGCTGTTTTTT
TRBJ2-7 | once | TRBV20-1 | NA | CSASRGSEQYF | TGCAGTGCTAGTCGGGGGAGCGAGCAGTACTTC
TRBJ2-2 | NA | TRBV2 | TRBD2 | CGAVLAGGRAGELFF | TGTGGCGCAGTGCTAGCGGGGGGCCGGGCCGGGGAGCTGTTTTTT
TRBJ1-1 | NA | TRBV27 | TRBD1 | CASSSGGTNTEAFF | TGTGCCAGCAGTTCAGGGGGGACGAACACTGAAGCTTTCTTT
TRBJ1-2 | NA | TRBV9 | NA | CASSPGMDYGYTF | TGTGCCAGCAGCCCCGGGATGGACTATGGCTACACCTTC
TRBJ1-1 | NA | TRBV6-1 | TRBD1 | CASSERGTGGTEAFF | TGTGCCAGCAGTGAACGGGGGACAGGGGGCACTGAAGCTTTCTTT
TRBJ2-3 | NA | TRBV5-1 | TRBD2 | CASSFGTRVTDTQYF | TGCGCCAGCAGCTTCGGGACTAGAGTGACAGATACGCAGTATTTT
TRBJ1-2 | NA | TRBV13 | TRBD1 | CASSLGTGEGGGYTF | TGTGCCAGCAGCTTGGGAACAGGGGAAGGGGGTGGCTACACCTTC
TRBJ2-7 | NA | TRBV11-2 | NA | CASSLRGGELDEQYF | TGTGCCAGCAGCTTAAGGGGGGGGGAGCTGGACGAGCAGTACTTC
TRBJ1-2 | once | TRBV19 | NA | CASSIELTRTVANGYTF | TGTGCCAGTAGTATTGAATTAACTAGGACGGTCGCTAATGGCTACACCTTC
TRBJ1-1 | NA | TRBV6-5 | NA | CASSYSGSTEAFF | TGTGCCAGCAGTTACTCAGGGAGTACTGAAGCTTTCTTT
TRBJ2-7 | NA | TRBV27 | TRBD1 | CASSRYGTGSYEQYF | TGTGCCAGCAGCCGTTACGGGACAGGGTCCTACGAGCAGTACTTC
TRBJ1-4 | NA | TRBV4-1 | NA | CASSQGAGGNEKLFF | TGCGCCAGCAGCCAAGGTGCCGGAGGAAATGAAAAACTGTTTTTT
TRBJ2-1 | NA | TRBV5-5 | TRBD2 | CASTRGGSYNEQFF | TGTGCCAGCACCCGGGGGGGCTCCTACAATGAGCAGTTCTTC
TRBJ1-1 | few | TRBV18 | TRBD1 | CASSGQGGTEAFF | TGTGCCAGCTCGGGACAGGGAGGGACTGAAGCTTTCTTT
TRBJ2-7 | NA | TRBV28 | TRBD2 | CASSRTSDSYEQYF | TGTGCCAGCAGTAGGACTAGCGACTCCTACGAGCAGTACTTC
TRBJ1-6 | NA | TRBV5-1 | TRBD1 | CASSRGGQGWGSSYNSPLHF | TGCGCCAGCAGCCGAGGGGGCCAGGGATGGGGTAGCTCCTATAATTCACCCCTCCACTTT
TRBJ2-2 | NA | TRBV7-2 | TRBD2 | CASSTSAAGRDGELFF | TGTGCCAGCAGCACGTCCGCGGCAGGGAGGGACGGGGAGCTGTTTTTT
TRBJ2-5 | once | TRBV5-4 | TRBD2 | CASSLSGTTETQYF | TGTGCCAGCAGCTTGTCGGGGACTACAGAGACCCAGTACTTC
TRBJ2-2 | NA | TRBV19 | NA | CASKSRTENTGELFF | TGTGCCAGTAAGTCCCGGACAGAAAACACCGGGGAGCTGTTTTTT
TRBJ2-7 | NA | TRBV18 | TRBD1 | CASSLGPSRDRGSYEQYF | TGTGCCAGCTCTCTTGGCCCCAGCCGGGACAGGGGATCTTACGAGCAGTACTTC
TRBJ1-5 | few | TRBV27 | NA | CASSTNRVDQPQHF | TGTGCCAGCAGTACAAACAGGGTAGATCAGCCCCAGCATTTT
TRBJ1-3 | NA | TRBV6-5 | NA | CASSYSERENTIYF | TGTGCCAGCAGTTACTCGGAGAGGGAAAACACCATATATTTT
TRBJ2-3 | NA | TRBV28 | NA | CASSLFSVYGQDTQYF | TGTGCCAGCAGTTTATTCAGCGTTTACGGACAGGATACGCAGTATTTT
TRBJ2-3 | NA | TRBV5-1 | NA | CASSLSGVLDTQYF | TGCGCCAGCAGCTTGTCAGGGGTCCTCGATACGCAGTATTTT
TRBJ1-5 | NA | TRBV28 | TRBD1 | CASSFLQGGSNQPQHF | TGTGCCAGCAGTTTTCTCCAGGGGGGAAGCAATCAGCCCCAGCATTTT
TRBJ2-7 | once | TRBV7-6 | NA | CASSLSPPGEQYF | TGTGCCAGCAGCTTGTCGCCCCCGGGAGAGCAGTACTTC
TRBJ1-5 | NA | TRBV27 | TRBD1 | CASSLRGPRDRGEPQHF | TGTGCCAGCAGTTTACGGGGTCCACGGGACAGGGGGGAGCCCCAGCATTTT
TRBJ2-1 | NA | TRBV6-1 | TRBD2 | CASSEYSGGGPQFF | TGTGCCAGCAGTGAATATAGCGGGGGGGGACCCCAGTTCTTC
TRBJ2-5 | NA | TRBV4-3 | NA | CASSQDRGFQETQYF | TGCGCCAGCAGCCAAGATCGAGGCTTCCAAGAGACCCAGTACTTC
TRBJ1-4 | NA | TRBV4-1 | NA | CASRPTGTTNEKLFF | TGCGCCAGCAGACCTACAGGTACAACTAATGAAAAACTGTTTTTT
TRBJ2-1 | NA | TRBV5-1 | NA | CASSLYTGGVYNEQFF | TGCGCCAGCAGCTTGTACACAGGGGGGGTTTACAATGAGCAGTTCTTC
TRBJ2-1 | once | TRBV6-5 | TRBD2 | CASSYMGLAVF | TGTGCCAGCAGTTACATGGGACTAGCGGTCTTC
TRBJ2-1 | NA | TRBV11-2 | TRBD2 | CASSPRLAGGSYNEQFF | TGTGCCAGCAGCCCCAGGTTAGCGGGGGGGTCGTACAATGAGCAGTTCTTC
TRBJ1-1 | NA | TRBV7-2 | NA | CASSLDSFNTEAFF | TGTGCCAGCAGTCTAGACAGCTTTAACACTGAAGCTTTCTTT
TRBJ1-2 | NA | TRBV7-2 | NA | CASSSTGSYGYTF | TGTGCCAGCAGCTCAACAGGGAGCTATGGCTACACCTTC
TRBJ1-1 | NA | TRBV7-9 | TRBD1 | CASSSDRGLRNTEAFF | TGTGCCAGCAGCTCTGACAGGGGGCTCAGGAACACTGAAGCTTTCTTT
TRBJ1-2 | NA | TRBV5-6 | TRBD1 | CASSLSGQGVNYGYTF | TGTGCCAGCAGCTTGTCGGGACAGGGGGTGAACTATGGCTACACCTTC
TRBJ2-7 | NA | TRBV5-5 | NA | CASSLFSSSYEQYF | TGTGCCAGCAGCCTCTTCTCCAGCTCCTACGAGCAGTACTTC
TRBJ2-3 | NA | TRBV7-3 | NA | CASSLGGLTDTQYF | TGTGCCAGCAGCTTAGGGGGACTTACAGATACGCAGTATTTT
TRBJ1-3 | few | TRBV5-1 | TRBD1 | CASSSSLTGGSSGNTIYF | TGCGCCAGCAGCTCCAGTTTGACAGGGGGCAGCTCTGGAAACACCATATATTTT
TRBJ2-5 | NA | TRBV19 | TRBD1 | CASRQTGATTARQETQYF | TGTGCCAGTAGACAAACAGGGGCCACAACAGCCAGACAAGAGACCCAGTACTTC
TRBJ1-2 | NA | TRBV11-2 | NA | CASSLGGGYGYTF | TGTGCCAGCAGCTTAGGAGGGGGTTATGGCTACACCTTC
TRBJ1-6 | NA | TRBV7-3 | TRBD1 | CASSLGGTDNSPLHF | TGTGCCAGCAGCTTAGGGGGGACAGATAATTCACCCCTCCACTTT
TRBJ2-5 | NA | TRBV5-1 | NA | CASSLAATSETQYF | TGCGCCAGCAGCTTGGCCGCAACATCCGAGACCCAGTACTTC
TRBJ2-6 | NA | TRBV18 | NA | CASSPVGGGDVLTF | TGTGCCAGCTCACCAGTGGGTGGGGGCGACGTCCTGACTTTC
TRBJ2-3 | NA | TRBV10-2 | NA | CASRDGGRSTDTQYF | TGCGCCAGTAGGGACGGGGGGCGTAGCACAGATACGCAGTATTTT
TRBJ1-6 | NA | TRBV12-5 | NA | CASGPPGRDNSPLHF | TGTGCTAGTGGTCCCCCCGGTCGGGATAATTCACCCCTCCACTTT
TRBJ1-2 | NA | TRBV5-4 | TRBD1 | CASSRDREDYGYTF | TGTGCCAGCAGCCGGGACAGGGAGGACTATGGCTACACCTTC